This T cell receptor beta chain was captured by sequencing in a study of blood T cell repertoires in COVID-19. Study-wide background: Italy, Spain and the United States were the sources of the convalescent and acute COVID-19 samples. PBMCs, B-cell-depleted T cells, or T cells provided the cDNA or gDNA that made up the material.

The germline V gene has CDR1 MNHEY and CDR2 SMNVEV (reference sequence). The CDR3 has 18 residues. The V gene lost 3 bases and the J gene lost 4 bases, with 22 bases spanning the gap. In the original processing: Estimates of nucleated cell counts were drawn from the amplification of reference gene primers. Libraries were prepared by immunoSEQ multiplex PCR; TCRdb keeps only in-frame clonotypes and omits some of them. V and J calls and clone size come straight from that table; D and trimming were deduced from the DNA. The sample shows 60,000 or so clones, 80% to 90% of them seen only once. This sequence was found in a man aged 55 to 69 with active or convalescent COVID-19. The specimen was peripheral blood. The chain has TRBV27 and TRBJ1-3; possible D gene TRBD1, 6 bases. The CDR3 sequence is CASSFYGVGGAAGNTIYF. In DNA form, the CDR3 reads TGTGCCAGCAGTTTCTATGGCGTAGGGGGGGCAGCGGGAAACACCATATATTTT.